This T cell receptor beta chain was sequenced during a study of blood T cell repertoires in COVID-19. Across the whole study: T cells, B-cell-depleted T cells, or PBMCs supplied cDNA or gDNA.

Here immunoSEQ multiplex PCR was the method, and the copy in TCRdb shows in-frame clones only, minus some. The sample consists of roughly 100,000 clones, 90% to 95% of them appearing once. The CDR3 covers 15 residues. V lost 6 bases and J 4 bases, leaving 16 bases between the germline ends. The germline V gene encodes CDR1 MNHNY and CDR2 SVGAGI (reference sequence). This TCR derives from a human donor in a cohort sampled during active COVID-19. Sequences were obtained from peripheral blood. The rearrangement uses TRBV6-6 and TRBJ1-3; possibly TRBD1 for D (6 bases). CDR3 in amino acids: CASRPNDRSGNTIYF. The CDR3 DNA follows: TGTGCCAGCAGGCCTAACGACAGGTCAGGAAACACCATATATTTT.